A single sample is the source of the 23 T cell receptor beta chains below, sequenced in a study of shared T cell receptors in the human thymus. The data were produced by immunoSEQ multiplex PCR, yet TCRdb's version contains in-frame clones alone and is incomplete. Of under 850,000 clones in the sample, around 89% were seen once. These same records also appear under a second study, on human thymus T cells.

Specimen: thymocytes. These receptors came from a boy in the first two years of life with a congenital heart defect.

In its sample, this clone was seen a few times. The V and J genes are TRBV18 and TRBJ1-4, with TRBD1 matching over 9 bases. CDR1 is KGHSH and CDR2 is LQKENI in the germline V gene. V was pared by 6 bases and J by 6 bases, with 5 bases of the junction left unmatched. This CDR3 contains 14 residues. This CDR3 reads CASSTRQGDEKLFF. As DNA, the CDR3 is TGTGCCAGCTCTACGAGACAGGGGGATGAAAAACTGTTTTTT.

A note on this clone: At one of its ends the junction is not consistent with the germline gene, which may arise from a read error. This chain links TRBV5-6 with TRBJ2-7; 10 nucleotides line up with TRBD1. The CDR3 runs to 17 residues. CDR1 and CDR2 from the germline V gene are SGHDT and YYEEEE. The CDR3 loop reads CASSLGGPGTGVWEQYF. CDR3 nucleotide sequence: TGTGCCAGCAGTTTGGGAGGTCCCGGGACAGGGGTGTGGGAGCAGTACTTC.

J is TRBJ2-1 and V is TRBV2; the D gene is possibly TRBD2 (5 bases). This CDR3 spans 16 amino acids. Trimming cost V 8 bases and J 3 bases, with 20 bases left between them. Germline lookup yields CDR1 SNHLY and CDR2 FYNNEI. CDR3 sequence: CASSYSGRERYNEQFF. For the CDR3, the DNA is TGTGCCAGCTCCTACTCCGGACGGGAACGCTACAATGAGCAGTTCTTC.

The chain couples TRBV27 to TRBJ2-1, with D tentatively TRBD2 (7 bases). Deletions cut 3 bases from V and 9 bases from J, with 18 bases between. CDR1 MNHEY and CDR2 SMNVEV come from the germline V gene (reference sequence). The CDR3 is made up of 15 amino acids. The DNA for the CDR3 is TGTGCCAGCAGTTTGGTGGGCGGGAGCAGGGGTGAGCAGTTCTTC. This translates into CASSLVGGSRGEQFF.

The gene calls are TRBV20-1 and TRBJ1-1, with D possibly being TRBD1 (5 bases). This CDR3 is built from 11 residues. Between the trimmed V and J ends, which lost 1 base and 6 bases, there was a span of 6 bases. CDR1 and CDR2 (germline): DFQATT, SNEGSKA (reference sequence). The CDR3 loop reads CSARGGAEAFF. The CDR3 DNA is TGCAGTGCTAGAGGGGGGGCTGAAGCTTTCTTT.

This chain joins TRBV7-2 and TRBJ1-1, with a weak D call TRBD1 (5 bases). The ends were cut back, 2 bases at V and 4 bases at J, with 8 bases in the middle. Germline lookup yields CDR1 SGHTA and CDR2 FQGNSA. CDR3 length equals 13 residues. The CDR3 sequence is CASSLRRGTEAFF. Written as DNA, the CDR3 is TGTGCCAGCAGCTTAAGGAGGGGCACTGAAGCTTTCTTT.

J is TRBJ1-4 and V is TRBV6-5; tentatively, D is TRBD1 (6 bases). With 7 bases removed from V and 8 bases from J, the gap between germline ends came to 17 bases. The germline gives CDR1 MNHEY, CDR2 SVGAGI. The CDR3 runs to 14 residues. The CDR3 DNA sequence: TGTGCCAGCAAAAGGTGGCAGGGGAGCGAAAAACTGTTTTTT. This gives the protein CASKRWQGSEKLFF.

A single count supports this clone. The J gene is TRBJ2-3, the V gene TRBV5-1; D perhaps matches TRBD2 (5 bases). Trimming left V 4 bases short and J 0 bases short, with 6 bases between. This CDR3 is 13 amino acids long. Looked up from germline, CDR1 is SGHRS and CDR2 is YFSETQ. CDR3 DNA: TGCGCCAGCAGCCCGGGGAGCACAGATACGCAGTATTTT. Residues: CASSPGSTDTQYF.

Comment on this clone: The sample has other DNA sequences that encode this CDR3 too. The chain couples TRBV6-5 to TRBJ2-3; maybe TRBD2 (5 bases). Trimming pared 4 bases from V and 0 bases from J, leaving 5 bases between. This CDR3 region has 13 residues. Germline CDR1 reads MNHEY; CDR2 reads SVGAGI. CDR3 coding DNA: TGTGCCAGCAGTTCGGGGAGCACAGATACGCAGTATTTT. Translated: CASSSGSTDTQYF.

The J gene is TRBJ2-5, the V gene TRBV10-1; 9 bases fit TRBD2. This CDR3 is built from 18 residues. With 4 bases clipped from V and 0 bases from J, the junction kept 12 bases outside the gene matches. Germline V gene data show CDR1 as WNHNN and CDR2 as SYGVQD (reference sequence). CDR3 residues: CASSGPTRASGNQETQYF. The CDR3, as DNA: TGCGCCAGCAGTGGGCCAACCAGGGCTAGCGGGAACCAAGAGACCCAGTACTTC.

V is TRBV5-1 and J is TRBJ2-7; 7 bases agree with TRBD1. This CDR3 region has 19 residues. Germline V lookup: CDR1 SGHRS, CDR2 YFSETQ. The V gene end was trimmed by 4 bases and the J gene end by 5 bases; junction bases not matched to a gene: 24. The chain's CDR3 is CASSLSSDRFKGSVDEQYF. In DNA, the CDR3 is TGCGCCAGCAGCCTATCCTCGGACAGGTTTAAAGGATCTGTCGACGAGCAGTACTTC.

The chain has TRBV6-4 and TRBJ1-5; D unresolved. Trimming took 3 bases from V and 0 from J, leaving 9 bases between them. Germline CDR1 reads MRHNA; CDR2 reads SNTAGT. This CDR3 contains 15 residues. The CDR3 spells CASSENSYSNQPQHF. The CDR3, as DNA: TGTGCCAGCAGTGAGAACAGCTATAGCAATCAGCCCCAGCATTTT.

Written as DNA, the CDR3 is TGTGCCAGCAGTACCTCAGGGGTATATCAGCCCCAGCATTTT. As protein: CASSTSGVYQPQHF. J is TRBJ1-5 and V is TRBV28, with a possible D match to TRBD1 (6 bases). CDR1 is MDHEN and CDR2 is SYDVKM in the germline V gene. The CDR3 loop spans 14 amino acids. Trimming pared 5 bases from V and 5 bases from J, leaving 13 bases between.

V usage is TRBV7-9 and J usage is TRBJ2-1; 8 positions match TRBD2. V was clipped by 5 bases and J by 6 bases; unmatched bases: 12. The CDR3 runs 16 residues. Germline V CDR1 and CDR2: SEHNR, FQNEAQ (reference sequence). In nucleotides, the CDR3 is TGTGCCAGCAGCCCTAAAGGGGAGGGACTAGTCAATGAGCAGTTCTTC. Translation: CASSPKGEGLVNEQFF.

This clone was detected once. This chain links TRBV27 with TRBJ2-3, with 8 positions matching TRBD1. The length of the CDR3 is 14 residues. Germline lookup yields CDR1 MNHEY and CDR2 SMNVEV (reference sequence). J lost 4 bases, V lost 5 bases, and 5 bases had no gene match. The CDR3, as DNA: TGTGCCAGCAGTCCCCAGGGGGCGGCAGATACGCAGTATTTT. This encodes CASSPQGAADTQYF.

The chain recombines TRBV10-1 with TRBJ1-2, with TRBD1 identical over 9 bases. CDR3 length equals 13 residues. Germline CDR1 is WNHNN and CDR2 is SYGVQD (reference sequence). V trimming: 3 bases; J trimming: 5 bases; junction bases outside the gene matches: 1. The DNA of the CDR3 is TGCGCCAGCAGTGATGGGACAGGGTATGGCTACACCTTC. Amino acids: CASSDGTGYGYTF.

This chain links TRBV9 with TRBJ1-2; no reliable D call. V was trimmed by 3 bases and J by 0 bases, leaving 18 bases between them. In germline, CDR1 is SGDLS, CDR2 YYNGEE. The CDR3 extends over 17 amino acids. CDR3 sequence reads: CASSAKAVELANYGYTF. As DNA, the CDR3 is TGTGCCAGCAGCGCGAAGGCGGTCGAGTTAGCTAACTATGGCTACACCTTC.

This chain joins TRBV5-1 and TRBJ1-3; D unclear. CDR3 length: 16 amino acids. Germline lookup yields CDR1 SGHRS and CDR2 YFSETQ. V dropped 4 bases and J dropped 2 bases, with 16 bases sitting between them. DNA for the CDR3: TGCGCCAGCAGCCTAATACCAGGAATCGCTGGAAACACCATATATTTT. Translating gives CASSLIPGIAGNTIYF. The full variable domain, completed using reference TRBV5-1 and TRBJ1-3, is KAGVTQTPRYLIKTRGQQVTLSCSPISGHRSVSWYQQTPGQGLQFLFEYFSETQRNKGNFPGRFSGRQFSNSRSEMNVSTLELGDSALYLCASSLIPGIAGNTIYFGEGSWLTVV.

This clone was recorded a few times. The chain couples TRBV4-1 to TRBJ2-6, with a tentative D call TRBD1 (5 bases). This CDR3 region has 19 residues. The germline V gene encodes CDR1 MGHRA and CDR2 YSYEKL. V was cut by 1 base and J by 0 bases, with 16 bases left in between. The CDR3 region is CASSQVATPRGSGANVLTF. The CDR3 DNA sequence: TGCGCCAGCAGCCAAGTCGCCACCCCAAGGGGCTCTGGGGCCAACGTCCTGACTTTC.

This clone showed up just a few times. The chain has TRBV4-3 and TRBJ2-2, with TRBD2 matching 10 bases. The V gene's germline CDR1 is LGHNA and CDR2 YSLEER. This CDR3 has 15 residues. Trimming cost V 4 bases and J 2 bases; bases outside gene matches: 1. The CDR3 protein is CASSLAGGNTGELFF. The CDR3 nucleotides read TGCGCCAGCAGCCTAGCGGGGGGAAACACCGGGGAGCTGTTTTTT.

The chain links TRBV23-1 to TRBJ2-3; TRBD2 matches 7 bases. TRBV23-1 is an ORF; its function is uncertain. The ends lost 1 base at V and 4 bases at J; junction bases unmatched: 11. The CDR3 has 17 residues. The DNA of the CDR3 is TGCGCCAGCAGTCAATATTGGGACTATCCATATCCAGATACGCAGTATTTT. As protein: CASSQYWDYPYPDTQYF.

This chain connects TRBV11-3 to TRBJ2-1, with D maybe TRBD2 (5 bases). CDR1 is SGHNT, CDR2 YENEEA, per germline. This CDR3 is 13 amino acids long. The V gene lost 5 bases and the J gene lost 6 bases, with 11 bases spanning the gap. The CDR3 bases are TGTGCCAGCAGCCCGAATACTAGCAATGAGCAGTTCTTC. The encoded protein is CASSPNTSNEQFF.

The chain combines TRBV10-3 with TRBJ1-5; D unresolved. CDR3 size: 14 residues. The V end was cut by 0 bases, the J end by 7 bases, with 10 bases between. Germline V gives CDR1 ENHRY, CDR2 SYGVKD. The CDR3 here is CAISESIRGQPQHF. CDR3 DNA sequence: TGTGCCATCAGTGAGTCAATCCGGGGACAGCCCCAGCATTTT.